This T cell receptor beta chain emerged from a study of ipilimumab plus nivolumab after autologous stem cell transplantation. Across the study: Typical patient got roughly 5 ipilimumab doses and seven to nine nivolumab doses (median). Study-level points and caveats: The authors say TCR, Treg and microbiome findings warrant further study.

V was pared by 5 bases and J by 6 bases, with 9 bases between. Germline values: CDR1 SGHTA, CDR2 FQGNSA. CDR3 length: 12 amino acids. Patients got ipilimumab 1 mg/kg beginning 14 to 28 days post-transplant. Dosing: nivolumab 3 mg/kg IV, weeks 1, 4, 7, 10, then every two weeks to week 26. Measured with immunoSEQ multiplex PCR; TCRdb has only the in-frame clones, and not every one. Here the sample spans fewer than 95,000 clones, about 83% being singletons. This clone was counted only a few times. No antigen is known for it. The sequencing used PBMCs, collected in a trial of ipilimumab plus nivolumab as post-transplant consolidation. This clonotype was sampled from a male donor with diffuse large B-cell lymphoma. The chain recombines TRBV7-2 with TRBJ2-3; D remains ambiguous. CDR3 loop: CASSPLQDTQYF. The CDR3 DNA reads as TGTGCCAGCAGCCCCTTACAGGATACGCAGTATTTT.